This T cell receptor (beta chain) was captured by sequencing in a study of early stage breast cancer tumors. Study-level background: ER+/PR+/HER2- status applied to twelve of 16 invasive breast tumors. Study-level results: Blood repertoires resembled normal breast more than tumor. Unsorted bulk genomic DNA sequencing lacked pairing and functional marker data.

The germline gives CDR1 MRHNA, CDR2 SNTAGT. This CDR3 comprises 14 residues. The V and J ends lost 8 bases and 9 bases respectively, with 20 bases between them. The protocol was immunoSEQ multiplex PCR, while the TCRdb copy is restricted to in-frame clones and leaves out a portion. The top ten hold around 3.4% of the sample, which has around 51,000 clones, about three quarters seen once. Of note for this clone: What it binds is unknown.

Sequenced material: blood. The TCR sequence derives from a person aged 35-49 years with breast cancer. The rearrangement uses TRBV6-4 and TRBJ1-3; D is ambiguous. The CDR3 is CASVSRAGECTIYF. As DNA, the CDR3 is TGTGCCAGCGTTTCTAGGGCCGGCGAATGCACCATATATTTT.